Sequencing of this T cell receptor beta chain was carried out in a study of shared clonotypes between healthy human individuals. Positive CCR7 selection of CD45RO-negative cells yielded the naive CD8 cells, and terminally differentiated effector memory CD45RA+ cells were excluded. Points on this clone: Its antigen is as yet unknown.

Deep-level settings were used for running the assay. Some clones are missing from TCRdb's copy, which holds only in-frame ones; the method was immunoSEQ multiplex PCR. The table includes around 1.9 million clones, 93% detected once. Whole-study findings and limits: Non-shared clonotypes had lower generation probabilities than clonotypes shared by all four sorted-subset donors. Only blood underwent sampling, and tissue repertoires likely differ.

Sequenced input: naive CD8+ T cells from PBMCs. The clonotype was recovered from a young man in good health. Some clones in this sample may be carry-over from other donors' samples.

Here the CDR3 DNA reads TGTGCCAGCAGTGACTCGACTACCCTATCGAACAATGAGCAGTTCTTC. Its translation is CASSDSTTLSNNEQFF. The chain is built from TRBV6-4 and TRBJ2-1; D might be TRBD2 (5 bases). Trimming shortened V by 0 bases and J by 5 bases, and 14 bases separated the two germline ends. The CDR3 is 16 residues long. Germline V gene sequence: CDR1 MRHNA, CDR2 SNTAGT.